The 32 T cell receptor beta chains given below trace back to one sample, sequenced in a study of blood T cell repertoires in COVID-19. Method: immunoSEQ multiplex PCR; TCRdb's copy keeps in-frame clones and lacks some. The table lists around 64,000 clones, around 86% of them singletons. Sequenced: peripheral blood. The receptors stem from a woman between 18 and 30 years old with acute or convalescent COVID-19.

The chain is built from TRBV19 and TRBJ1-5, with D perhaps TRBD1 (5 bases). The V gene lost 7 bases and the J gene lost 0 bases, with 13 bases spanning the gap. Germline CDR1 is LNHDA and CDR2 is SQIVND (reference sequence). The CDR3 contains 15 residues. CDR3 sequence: CASKDRRYSNQPQHF. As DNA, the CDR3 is TGTGCCAGTAAAGACAGAAGATATAGCAATCAGCCCCAGCATTTT. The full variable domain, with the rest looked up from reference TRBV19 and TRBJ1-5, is DGGITQSPKYLFRKEGQNVTLSCEQNLNHDAMYWYRQDPGQGLRLIYYSQIVNDFQKGDIAEGYSVSREKKESFPLTVTSAQKNPTAFYLCASKDRRYSNQPQHFGDGTRLSIL.

In DNA form, the CDR3 reads TGTGCCAGCAGCCCCCCAACTAACACCGGGGAGCTGTTTTTT. Translated: CASSPPTNTGELFF. The V and J genes are TRBV3-1 (or the pseudogene TRBV3-2) and TRBJ2-2; D gene uncertain. CDR3 size: 14 residues. In germline, CDR1 is LGHDT, CDR2 YNNKEL (reference sequence). V was trimmed by 4 bases and J by 2 bases, leaving 8 bases between them.

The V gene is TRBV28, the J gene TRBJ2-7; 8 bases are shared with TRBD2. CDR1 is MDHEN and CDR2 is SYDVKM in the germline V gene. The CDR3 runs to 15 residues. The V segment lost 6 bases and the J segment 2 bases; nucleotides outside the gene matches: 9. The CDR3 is CASSKLAGFPYEQYF. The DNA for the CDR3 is TGTGCCAGCAGCAAATTAGCGGGGTTCCCCTACGAGCAGTACTTC.

CDR3 DNA: TGTGCCAGCAGCTCTCAGGACAGGATGTATGGCTACACCTTC. This sequence encodes CASSSQDRMYGYTF. The chain joins TRBV7-9 to TRBJ1-2; TRBD1 matches 7 bases. CDR3 length: 14 amino acids. Germline V gene sequence: CDR1 SEHNR, CDR2 FQNEAQ (reference sequence). V was pared by 4 bases and J by 5 bases, with 7 bases of the junction left unmatched.

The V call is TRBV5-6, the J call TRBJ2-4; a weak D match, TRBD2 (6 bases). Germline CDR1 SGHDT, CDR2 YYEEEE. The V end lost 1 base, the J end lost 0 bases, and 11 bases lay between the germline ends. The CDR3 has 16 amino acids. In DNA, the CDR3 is TGTGCCAGCAGCTTGTGGGGGACTCTAGCCAAAAACATTCAGTACTTC. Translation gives CASSLWGTLAKNIQYF.

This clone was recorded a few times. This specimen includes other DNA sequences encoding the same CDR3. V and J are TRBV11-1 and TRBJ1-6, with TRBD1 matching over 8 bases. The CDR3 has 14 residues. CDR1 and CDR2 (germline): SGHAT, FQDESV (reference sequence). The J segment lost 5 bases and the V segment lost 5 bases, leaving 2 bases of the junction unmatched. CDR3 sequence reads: CASSRTGNNSPLHF. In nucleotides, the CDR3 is TGTGCCAGCAGCCGGACAGGGAATAATTCACCCCTCCACTTT.

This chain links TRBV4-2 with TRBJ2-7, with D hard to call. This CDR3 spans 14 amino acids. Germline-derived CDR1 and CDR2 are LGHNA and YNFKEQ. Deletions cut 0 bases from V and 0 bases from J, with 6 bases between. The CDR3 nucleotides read TGTGCCAGCAGCCAAGAACTTGTCTCCTACGAGCAGTACTTC. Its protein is CASSQELVSYEQYF.

CDR3 DNA: TGTGCCATCATGGGCAACTCCTACGAGCAGTACTTC. Its translation is CAIMGNSYEQYF. The chain combines TRBV10-3 with TRBJ2-7; D gene uncertain. The CDR3 extends over 12 amino acids. Germline V lookup: CDR1 ENHRY, CDR2 SYGVKD. With 7 bases removed from V and 0 bases from J, the gap between germline ends came to 7 bases.

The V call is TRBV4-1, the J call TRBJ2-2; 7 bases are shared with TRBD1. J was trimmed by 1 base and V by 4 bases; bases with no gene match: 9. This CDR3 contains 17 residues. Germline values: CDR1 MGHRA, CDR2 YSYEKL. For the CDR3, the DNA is TGCGCCAGCAGCCCACAGGGGACGGGCGGGAACACCGGGGAGCTGTTTTTT. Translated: CASSPQGTGGNTGELFF.

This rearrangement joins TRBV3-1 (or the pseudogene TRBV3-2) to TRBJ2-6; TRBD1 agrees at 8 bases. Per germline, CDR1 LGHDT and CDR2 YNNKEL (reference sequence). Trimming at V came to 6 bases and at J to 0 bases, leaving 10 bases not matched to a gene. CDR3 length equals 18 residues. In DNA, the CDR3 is TGTGCCAGCAGTCGAGGGGGACAGGCCTACTCTGGGGCCAACGTCCTGACTTTC. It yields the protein CASSRGGQAYSGANVLTF.

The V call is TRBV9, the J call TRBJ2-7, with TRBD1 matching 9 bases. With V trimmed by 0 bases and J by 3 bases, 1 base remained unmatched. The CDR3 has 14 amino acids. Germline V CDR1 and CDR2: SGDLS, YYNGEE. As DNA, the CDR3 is TGTGCCAGCAGCGTAGGGGACAGGGACTACGAGCAGTACTTC. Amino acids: CASSVGDRDYEQYF.

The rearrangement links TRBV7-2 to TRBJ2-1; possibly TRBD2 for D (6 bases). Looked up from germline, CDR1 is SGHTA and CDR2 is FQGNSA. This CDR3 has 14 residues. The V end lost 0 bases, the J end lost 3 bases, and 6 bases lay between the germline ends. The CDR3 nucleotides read TGTGCCAGCAGCTTAGCGGGAGGCTACAATGAGCAGTTCTTC. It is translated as CASSLAGGYNEQFF. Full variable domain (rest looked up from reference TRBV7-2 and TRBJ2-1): GAGVSQSPSNKVTEKGKDVELRCDPISGHTALYWYRQSLGQGLEFLIYFQGNSAPDKSGLPSDRFSAERTGGSVSTLTIQRTQQEDSAVYLCASSLAGGYNEQFFGPGTRLTVL.

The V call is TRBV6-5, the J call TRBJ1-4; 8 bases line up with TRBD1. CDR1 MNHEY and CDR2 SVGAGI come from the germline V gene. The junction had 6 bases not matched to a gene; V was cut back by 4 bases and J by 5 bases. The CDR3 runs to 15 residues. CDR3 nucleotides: TGTGCCAGCAGTTTGGGGACAGGAAGAAATGAAAAACTGTTTTTT. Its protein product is CASSLGTGRNEKLFF.

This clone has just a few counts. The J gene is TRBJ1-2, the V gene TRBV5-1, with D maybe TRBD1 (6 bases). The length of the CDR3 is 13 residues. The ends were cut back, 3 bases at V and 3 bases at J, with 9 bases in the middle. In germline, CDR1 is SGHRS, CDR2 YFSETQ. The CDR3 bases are TGCGCCAGCAGCTCGGACAGTTACTATGGCTACACCTTC. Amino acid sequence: CASSSDSYYGYTF.

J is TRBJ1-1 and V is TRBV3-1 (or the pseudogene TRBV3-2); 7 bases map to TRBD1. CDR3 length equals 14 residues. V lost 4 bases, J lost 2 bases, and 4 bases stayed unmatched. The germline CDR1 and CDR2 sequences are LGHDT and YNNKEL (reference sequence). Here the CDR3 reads CASSRRQGNTEAFF. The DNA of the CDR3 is TGTGCCAGCAGCCGCCGACAGGGCAACACTGAAGCTTTCTTT.

The CDR3 here is CASSEGGIHGYTF. CDR3 DNA: TGTGCCAGCAGCGAAGGGGGCATACATGGCTACACCTTC. The rearrangement uses TRBV3-1 (or the pseudogene TRBV3-2) and TRBJ1-2, with TRBD1 identical over 7 bases. V shed 5 bases and J 6 bases; nucleotides not matched to a gene: 6. This CDR3 is 13 amino acids long. In germline, CDR1 is LGHDT, CDR2 YNNKEL (reference sequence).

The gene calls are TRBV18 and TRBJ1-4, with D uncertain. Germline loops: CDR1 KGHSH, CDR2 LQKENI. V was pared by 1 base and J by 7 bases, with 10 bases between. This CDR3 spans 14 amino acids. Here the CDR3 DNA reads TGTGCCAGCTCACCACGCTCGATAGCTGAAAAACTGTTTTTT. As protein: CASSPRSIAEKLFF.

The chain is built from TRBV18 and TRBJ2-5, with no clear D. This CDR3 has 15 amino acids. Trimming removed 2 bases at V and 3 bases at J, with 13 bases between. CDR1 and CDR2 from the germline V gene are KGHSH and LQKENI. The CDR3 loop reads CASSPVWSPEETQYF. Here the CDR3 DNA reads TGTGCCAGCTCACCAGTGTGGTCGCCAGAAGAGACCCAGTACTTC. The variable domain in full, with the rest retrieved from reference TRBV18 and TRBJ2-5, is NAGVMQNPRHLVRRRGQEARLRCSPMKGHSHVYWYRQLPEEGLKFMVYLQKENIIDESGMPKERFSAEFPKEGPSILRIQQVVRGDSAAYFCASSPVWSPEETQYFGPGTRLLVL.

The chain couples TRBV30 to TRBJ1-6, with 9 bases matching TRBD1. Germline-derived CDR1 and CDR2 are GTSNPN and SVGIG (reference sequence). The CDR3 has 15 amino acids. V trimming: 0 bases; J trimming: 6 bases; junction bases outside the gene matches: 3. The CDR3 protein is CAWSVQDRGNSPLHF. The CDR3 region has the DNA TGTGCCTGGAGTGTACAGGACAGGGGTAATTCACCCCTCCACTTT.

The CDR3 is CASSLMQGAGGTEAFF. CDR3 DNA: TGCGCCAGCAGCTTGATGCAGGGGGCTGGAGGAACTGAAGCTTTCTTT. V gene TRBV5-1 combines with J gene TRBJ1-1, with 8 bases lining up with TRBD1. The CDR3 totals 16 residues. Germline values: CDR1 SGHRS, CDR2 YFSETQ. V lost 1 base to trimming and J lost 5 bases; unmatched junction nucleotides: 10.

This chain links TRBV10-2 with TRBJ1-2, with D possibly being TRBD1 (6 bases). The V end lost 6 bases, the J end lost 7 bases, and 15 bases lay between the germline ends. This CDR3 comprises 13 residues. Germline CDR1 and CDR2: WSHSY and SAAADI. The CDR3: CASSLQGGLGYTF. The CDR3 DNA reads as TGCGCCAGCAGCTTACAGGGAGGGCTTGGCTACACCTTC.

CDR3: CASSLAGGSSGNTIYF. In DNA, the CDR3 is TGTGCCAGCAGCTTAGCGGGGGGGAGCTCTGGAAACACCATATATTTT. This sequence joins TRBV7-9 and TRBJ1-3; D might be TRBD1 (5 bases). From germline, CDR1 is SEHNR and CDR2 FQNEAQ (reference sequence). Deletions cut 0 bases from V and 0 bases from J, with 9 bases between. This CDR3 has 16 residues.

As DNA, the CDR3 is TGTGCCAGCTCACCACCGACTTTCGCGAACACCGGGGAGCTGTTTTTT. The encoded protein is CASSPPTFANTGELFF. The V gene is TRBV18, the J gene TRBJ2-2, with D unresolved. Germline CDR1 reads KGHSH; CDR2 reads LQKENI. The CDR3 runs to 16 residues. V gave up 0 bases and J gave up 0 bases, with 8 bases separating them.

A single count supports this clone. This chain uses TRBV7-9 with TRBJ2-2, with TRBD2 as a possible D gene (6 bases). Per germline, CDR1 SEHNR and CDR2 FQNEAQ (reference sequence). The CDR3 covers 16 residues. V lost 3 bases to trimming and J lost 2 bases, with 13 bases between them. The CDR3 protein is CASSFGGTSNTGELFF. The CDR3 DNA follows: TGTGCCAGCAGCTTTGGGGGGACCTCCAACACCGGGGAGCTGTTTTTT. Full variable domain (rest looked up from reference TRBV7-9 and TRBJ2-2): DTGVSQNPRHKITKRGQNVTFRCDPISEHNRLYWYRQTLGQGPEFLTYFQNEAQLEKSRLLSDRFSAERPKGSFSTLEIQRTEQGDSAMYLCASSFGGTSNTGELFFGEGSRLTVL.

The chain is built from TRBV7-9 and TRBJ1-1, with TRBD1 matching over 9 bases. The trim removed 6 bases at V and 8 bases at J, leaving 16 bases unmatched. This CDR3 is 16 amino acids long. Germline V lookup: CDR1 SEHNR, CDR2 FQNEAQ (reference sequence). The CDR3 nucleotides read TGTGCCAGCAGTCGTCCGGGACAGGGCATGGGGAAAGAAGCTTTCTTT. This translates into CASSRPGQGMGKEAFF. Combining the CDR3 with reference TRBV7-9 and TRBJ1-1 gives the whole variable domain DTGVSQNPRHKITKRGQNVTFRCDPISEHNRLYWYRQTLGQGPEFLTYFQNEAQLEKSRLLSDRFSAERPKGSFSTLEIQRTEQGDSAMYLCASSRPGQGMGKEAFFGQGTRLTVV.

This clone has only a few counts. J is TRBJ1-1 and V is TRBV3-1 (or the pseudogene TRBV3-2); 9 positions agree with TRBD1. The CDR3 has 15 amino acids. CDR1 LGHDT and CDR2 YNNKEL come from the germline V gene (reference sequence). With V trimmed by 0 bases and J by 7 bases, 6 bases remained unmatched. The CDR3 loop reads CASSQDGTGPNEAFF. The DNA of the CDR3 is TGTGCCAGCAGCCAAGATGGGACAGGGCCTAATGAAGCTTTCTTT.

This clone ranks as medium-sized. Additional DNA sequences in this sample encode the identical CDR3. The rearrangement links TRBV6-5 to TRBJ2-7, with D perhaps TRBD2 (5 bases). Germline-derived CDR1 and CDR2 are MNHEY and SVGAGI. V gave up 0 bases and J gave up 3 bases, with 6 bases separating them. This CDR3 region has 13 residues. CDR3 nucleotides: TGTGCCAGCAGTTACTCTGCGGGCTACGAGCAGTACTTC. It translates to CASSYSAGYEQYF.

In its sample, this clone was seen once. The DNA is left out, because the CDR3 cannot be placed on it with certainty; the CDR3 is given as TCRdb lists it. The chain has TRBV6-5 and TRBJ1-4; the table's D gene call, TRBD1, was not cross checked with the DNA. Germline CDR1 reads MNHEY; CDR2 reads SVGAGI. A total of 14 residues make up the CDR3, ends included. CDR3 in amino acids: CASSSSNRGKKLFF.

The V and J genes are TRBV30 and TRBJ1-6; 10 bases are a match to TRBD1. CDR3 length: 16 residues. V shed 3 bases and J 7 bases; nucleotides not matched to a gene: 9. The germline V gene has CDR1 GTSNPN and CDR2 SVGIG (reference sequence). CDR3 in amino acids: CAWSDDRGQRNSPLHF. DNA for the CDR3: TGTGCCTGGAGCGATGACAGGGGGCAGAGAAATTCACCCCTCCACTTT.

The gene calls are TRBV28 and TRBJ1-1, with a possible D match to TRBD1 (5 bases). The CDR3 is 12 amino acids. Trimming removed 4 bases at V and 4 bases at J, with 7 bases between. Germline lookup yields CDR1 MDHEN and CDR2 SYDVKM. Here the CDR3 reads CASSSRVTEAFF. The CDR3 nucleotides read TGTGCCAGCAGTTCCAGGGTCACTGAAGCTTTCTTT.

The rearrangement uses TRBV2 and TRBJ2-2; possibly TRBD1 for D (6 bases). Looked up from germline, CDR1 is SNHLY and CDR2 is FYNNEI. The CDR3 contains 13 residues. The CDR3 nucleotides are TGTGCTTCTCAGGGGAGTGGCACCGGGGAGCTGTTTTTT. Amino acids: CASQGSGTGELFF.

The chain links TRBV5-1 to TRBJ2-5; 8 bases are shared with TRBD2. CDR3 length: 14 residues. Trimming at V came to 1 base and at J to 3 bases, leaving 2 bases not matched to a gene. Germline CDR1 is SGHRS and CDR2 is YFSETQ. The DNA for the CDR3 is TGCGCCAGCAGCTTGACTAGCGGAAAAGAGACCCAGTACTTC. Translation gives CASSLTSGKETQYF. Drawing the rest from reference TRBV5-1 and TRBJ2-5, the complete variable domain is KAGVTQTPRYLIKTRGQQVTLSCSPISGHRSVSWYQQTPGQGLQFLFEYFSETQRNKGNFPGRFSGRQFSNSRSEMNVSTLELGDSALYLCASSLTSGKETQYFGPGTRLLVL.